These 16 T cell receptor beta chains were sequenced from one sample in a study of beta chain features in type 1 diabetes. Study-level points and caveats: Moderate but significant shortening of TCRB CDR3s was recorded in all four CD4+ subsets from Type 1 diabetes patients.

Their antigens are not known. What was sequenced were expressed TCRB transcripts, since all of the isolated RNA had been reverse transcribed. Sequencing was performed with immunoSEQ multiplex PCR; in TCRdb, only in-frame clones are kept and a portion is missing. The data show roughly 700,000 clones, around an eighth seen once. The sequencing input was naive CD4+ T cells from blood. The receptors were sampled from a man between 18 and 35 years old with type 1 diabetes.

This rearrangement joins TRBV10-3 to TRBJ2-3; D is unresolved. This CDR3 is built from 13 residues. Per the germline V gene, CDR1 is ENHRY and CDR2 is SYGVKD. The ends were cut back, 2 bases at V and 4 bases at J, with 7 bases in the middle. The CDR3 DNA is TGTGCCATCAGTGAGGGGGTGGCAGATACGCAGTATTTT. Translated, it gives CAISEGVADTQYF.

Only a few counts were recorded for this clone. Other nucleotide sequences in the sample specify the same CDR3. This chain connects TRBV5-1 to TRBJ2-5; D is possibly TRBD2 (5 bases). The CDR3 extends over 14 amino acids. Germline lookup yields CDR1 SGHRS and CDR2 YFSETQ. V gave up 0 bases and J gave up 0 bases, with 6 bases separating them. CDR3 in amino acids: CASSLGGYQETQYF. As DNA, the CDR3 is TGCGCCAGCAGCTTGGGCGGGTACCAAGAGACCCAGTACTTC. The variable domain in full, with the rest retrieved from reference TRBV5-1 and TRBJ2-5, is KAGVTQTPRYLIKTRGQQVTLSCSPISGHRSVSWYQQTPGQGLQFLFEYFSETQRNKGNFPGRFSGRQFSNSRSEMNVSTLELGDSALYLCASSLGGYQETQYFGPGTRLLVL.

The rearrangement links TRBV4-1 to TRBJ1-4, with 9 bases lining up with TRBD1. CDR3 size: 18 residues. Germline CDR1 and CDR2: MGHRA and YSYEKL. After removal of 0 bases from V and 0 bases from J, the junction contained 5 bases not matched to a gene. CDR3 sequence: CASSQEGQGDATNEKLFF. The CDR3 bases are TGCGCCAGCAGCCAAGAGGGACAGGGCGATGCAACTAATGAAAAACTGTTTTTT.

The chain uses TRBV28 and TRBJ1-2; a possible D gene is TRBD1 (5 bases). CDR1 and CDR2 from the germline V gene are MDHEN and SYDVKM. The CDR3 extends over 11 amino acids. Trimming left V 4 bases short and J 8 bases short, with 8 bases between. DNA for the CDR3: TGTGCCAGCAGTTCCGACAGAGGCTACACCTTC. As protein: CASSSDRGYTF.

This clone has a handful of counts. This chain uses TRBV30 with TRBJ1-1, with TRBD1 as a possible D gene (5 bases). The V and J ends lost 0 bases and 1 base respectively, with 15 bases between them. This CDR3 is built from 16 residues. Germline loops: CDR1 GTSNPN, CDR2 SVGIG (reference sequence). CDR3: CAWSVHDGGPNTEAFF. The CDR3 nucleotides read TGTGCCTGGAGTGTACATGATGGGGGACCGAACACTGAAGCTTTCTTT. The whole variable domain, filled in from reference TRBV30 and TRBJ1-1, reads SQTIHQWPATLVQPVGSPLSLECTVEGTSNPNLYWYRQAAGRGLQLLFYSVGIGQISSEVPQNLSASRPQDRQFILSSKKLLLSDSGFYLCAWSVHDGGPNTEAFFGQGTRLTVV.

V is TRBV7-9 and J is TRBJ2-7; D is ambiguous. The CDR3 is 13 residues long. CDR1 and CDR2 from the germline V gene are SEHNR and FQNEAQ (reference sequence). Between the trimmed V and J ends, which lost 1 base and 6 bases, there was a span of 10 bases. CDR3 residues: CASSLERASEQYF. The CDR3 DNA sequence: TGTGCCAGCAGCTTAGAAAGGGCGAGCGAGCAGTACTTC. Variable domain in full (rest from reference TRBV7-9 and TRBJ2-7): DTGVSQNPRHKITKRGQNVTFRCDPISEHNRLYWYRQTLGQGPEFLTYFQNEAQLEKSRLLSDRFSAERPKGSFSTLEIQRTEQGDSAMYLCASSLERASEQYFGPGTRLTVT.

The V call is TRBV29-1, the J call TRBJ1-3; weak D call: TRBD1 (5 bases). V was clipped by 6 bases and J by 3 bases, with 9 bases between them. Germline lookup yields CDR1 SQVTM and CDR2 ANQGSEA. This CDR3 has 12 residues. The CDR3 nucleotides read TGCAGCGTGGGACTCCTTGGAAACACCATATATTTT. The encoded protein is CSVGLLGNTIYF.

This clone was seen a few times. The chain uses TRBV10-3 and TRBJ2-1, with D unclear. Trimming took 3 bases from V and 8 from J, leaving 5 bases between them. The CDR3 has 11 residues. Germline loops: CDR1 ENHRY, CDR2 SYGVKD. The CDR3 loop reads CAISERYEQFF. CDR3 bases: TGTGCCATCAGTGAAAGGTATGAGCAGTTCTTC.

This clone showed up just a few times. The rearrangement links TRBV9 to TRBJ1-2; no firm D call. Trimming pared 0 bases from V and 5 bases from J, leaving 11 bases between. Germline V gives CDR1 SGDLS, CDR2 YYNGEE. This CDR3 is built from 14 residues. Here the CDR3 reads CASSVGEQGYGYTF. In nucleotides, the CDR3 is TGTGCCAGCAGCGTAGGAGAACAAGGGTATGGCTACACCTTC.

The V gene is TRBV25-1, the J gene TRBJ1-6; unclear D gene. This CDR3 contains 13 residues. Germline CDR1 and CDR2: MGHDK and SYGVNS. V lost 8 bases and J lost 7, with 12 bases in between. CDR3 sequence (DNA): TGTGCCAGCTCCGTAACACCGAATTCACCCCTCCACTTT. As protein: CASSVTPNSPLHF.

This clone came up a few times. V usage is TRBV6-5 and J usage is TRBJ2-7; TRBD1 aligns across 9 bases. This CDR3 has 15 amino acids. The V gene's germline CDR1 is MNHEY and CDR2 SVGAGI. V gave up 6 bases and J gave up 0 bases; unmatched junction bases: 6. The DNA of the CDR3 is TGTGCCAGCAGATTCTCGGGACAGGGCTCCTACGAGCAGTACTTC. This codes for CASRFSGQGSYEQYF.

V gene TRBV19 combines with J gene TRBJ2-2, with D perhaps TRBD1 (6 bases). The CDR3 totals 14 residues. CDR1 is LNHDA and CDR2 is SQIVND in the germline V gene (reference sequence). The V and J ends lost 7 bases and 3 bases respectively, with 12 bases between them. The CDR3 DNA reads TGTGCCAGTAATTGGCCAGGGGACACCGGGGAGCTGTTTTTT. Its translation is CASNWPGDTGELFF.

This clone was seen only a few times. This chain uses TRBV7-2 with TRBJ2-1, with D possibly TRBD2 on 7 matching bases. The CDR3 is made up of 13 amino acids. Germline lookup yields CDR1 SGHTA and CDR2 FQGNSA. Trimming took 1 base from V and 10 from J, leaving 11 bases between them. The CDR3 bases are TGTGCCAGCAGCTTAGACAGGGAGGGGGAGCAGTTCTTC. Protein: CASSLDREGEQFF.

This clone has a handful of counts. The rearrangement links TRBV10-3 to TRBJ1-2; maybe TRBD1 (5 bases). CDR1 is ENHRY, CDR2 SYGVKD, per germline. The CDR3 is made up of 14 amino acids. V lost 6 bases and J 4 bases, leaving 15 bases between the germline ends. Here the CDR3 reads CAIRQGVGAYGYTF. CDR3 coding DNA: TGTGCCATCAGGCAGGGAGTTGGGGCCTATGGCTACACCTTC.

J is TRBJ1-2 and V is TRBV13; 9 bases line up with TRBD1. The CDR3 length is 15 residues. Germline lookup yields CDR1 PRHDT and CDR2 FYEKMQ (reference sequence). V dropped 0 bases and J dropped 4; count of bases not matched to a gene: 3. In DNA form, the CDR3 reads TGTGCCAGCAGCTTAGGTGGGACAGGGAGCTATGGCTACACCTTC. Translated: CASSLGGTGSYGYTF.

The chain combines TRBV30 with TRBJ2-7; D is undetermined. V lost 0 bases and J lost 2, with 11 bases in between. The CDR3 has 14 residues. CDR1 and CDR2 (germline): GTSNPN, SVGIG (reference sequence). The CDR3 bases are TGTGCCTGGAGTGTACCCGCGAAAACCTACGAGCAGTACTTC. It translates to CAWSVPAKTYEQYF.